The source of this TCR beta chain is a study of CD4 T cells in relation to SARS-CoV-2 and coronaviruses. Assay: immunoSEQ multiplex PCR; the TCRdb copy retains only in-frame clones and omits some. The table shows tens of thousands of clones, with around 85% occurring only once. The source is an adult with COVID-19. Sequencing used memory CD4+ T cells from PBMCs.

The CDR3 bases are TGCAGTGCTAGTAGAGCGGGAGGAAACTACAATGAGCAGTTCTTC. Translated, it gives CSASRAGGNYNEQFF. The V call is TRBV20-1, the J call TRBJ2-1; 9 bases are shared with TRBD2. The V and J ends lost 3 bases and 3 bases, in that order; junction bases with no gene match: 6. The CDR3 covers 15 residues. CDR1 and CDR2 (germline): DFQATT, SNEGSKA (reference sequence).